A selection of T cell receptor beta chains follows, all from one sample in a study of T-cell memory formation after mild COVID-19. TCRdb recomputed calls from the 5' RACE reads with MiXCR, one row per CDR3 protein. Among around 45,000 distinct CDR3 sequences, approximately 9.6% were seen once, and the ten largest hold over 9.5%. The sequencing sample was made of PBMCs or a T cell subset sorted from them (not recorded which). These TCRs come from an adult woman who had mild COVID-19 (a few samples of this study predate the infection). Cell type and time point are not known. CDR3s leave out the opening cysteine and the closing phenylalanine or tryptophan. Each record gives: V gene, J gene, D gene, CDR3 protein. D genes are given only for firm matches.

>TRBV4-1|TRBJ2-3|-
ASSQVGPLGLDTQY
>TRBV4-1|TRBJ2-3|TRBD2
ASSQPNILAGVGQGSDTQY
>TRBV20-1|TRBJ1-4|-
SARKVPTNEKLF
>TRBV4-3|TRBJ2-1|-
ASSQGTLLTQF
>TRBV7-6|TRBJ2-5|-
ASSLGGGIQETQY
>TRBV29-1|TRBJ2-4|-
SVRVWRTAKNIQY
>TRBV29-1|TRBJ2-4|-
SVPGTNIQY
>TRBV19|TRBJ1-5|-
ASSIGYNQPQH
>TRBV4-1|TRBJ2-1|-
ASSQPPDLYNEQF
>TRBV7-9|TRBJ2-1|-
ASSGTAARDEQF
>TRBV25-1|TRBJ2-7|TRBD1
ASSTGFVYEQY
>TRBV13|TRBJ2-3|TRBD2
ASSLPSSGVGDTQY
>TRBV7-8|TRBJ2-7|-
ASSLLGVRYEQY
>TRBV5-1|TRBJ1-5|TRBD1
ASSSGQGNQPQH
>TRBV7-8|TRBJ2-1|TRBD2
ASSGRTSNEQF
>TRBV5-5|TRBJ2-1|-
ASSPRLGSANEQF
>TRBV6-1|TRBJ2-1|-
ASSLELGLLNNEQF
>TRBV12-3/TRBV12-4|TRBJ2-3|-
ASSLERTDTQY
>TRBV27|TRBJ2-7|-
ASSLTSLSGYEQY
>TRBV21-1|TRBJ2-3|-
ASSSRQGASTDTQY
>TRBV7-8|TRBJ1-2|TRBD1
ASSTWTGEGNYGYT
>TRBV6-5|TRBJ2-7|TRBD1
ASSSTGTGVYEQY
>TRBV7-6|TRBJ2-7|TRBD1
ASSRTGTGLY
>TRBV12-5|TRBJ1-1|-
ASGLQGTSTEAF
>TRBV29-1|TRBJ2-7|-
SVEGTAYEQY
>TRBV7-8|TRBJ2-7|TRBD1
ASSLTQGNEQY
>TRBV11-2|TRBJ2-7|-
ASSFVRYEQY
>TRBV29-1|TRBJ2-7|-
SMIKGKGGEQY
>TRBV2|TRBJ2-3|-
ASSLRAGSDTQY
>TRBV20-1|TRBJ2-3|TRBD2
SARDLTGGETDTQY
>TRBV3-1|TRBJ2-5|TRBD2
ASSGRDYQYQETQY
>TRBV29-1|TRBJ2-7|TRBD2
SVWQIGGSYEQY